This is a list of T cell receptor beta chains from one sample in a study. A single record per CDR3 protein comes from TCRdb applying MiXCR to the 5' RACE reads. The table has roughly 45,000 distinct CDR3 sequences, less than 25% seen once; the top ten hold 4%. Specimen: Tregs sorted from blood. The origin of the receptors is a female donor with breast cancer. The CDR3 runs from the conserved cysteine through the conserved F or W. Fields, in order: CDR3 length, D gene, V gene, J gene, clone size, CDR3 protein, CDR3 DNA. The D gene is left open where the match is weak. Not all rows give a size; the values are once, few, many and, for expanded clones, a class.

length: 14; D: .; V: TRBV7-9; J: TRBJ1-1; size: few; CDR3: CASSFGPLITEAFF; DNA: TGTGCCAGCAGCTTTGGACCGCTAATCACTGAAGCTTTCTTT
length: 14; D: .; V: TRBV12-3/TRBV12-4; J: TRBJ1-5; size: .; CDR3: CASSLERQHQPQHF; DNA: TGTGCCAGCAGTTTAGAACGGCAACATCAGCCCCAGCATTTT
length: 12; D: .; V: TRBV29-1; J: TRBJ1-1; size: .; CDR3: CSVEEAGWEDFF; DNA: TGCAGCGTTGAAGAAGCCGGTTGGGAAGATTTCTTT
length: 15; D: .; V: TRBV5-4; J: TRBJ2-7; size: .; CDR3: CASSLVGAASYEQYF; DNA: TGTGCAAGCAGCTTGGTAGGGGCGGCCTCCTACGAGCAGTACTTC
length: 15; D: TRBD1; V: TRBV24-1; J: TRBJ1-4; size: .; CDR3: CATSDPGTGGEKLFF; DNA: TGTGCCACCAGTGACCCCGGGACAGGGGGTGAAAAACTGTTTTTT
length: 16; D: .; V: TRBV5-4; J: TRBJ2-3; size: .; CDR3: CASSLGGSGSTDTQYF; DNA: TGTGCCAGCAGCTTGGGGGGGAGCGGAAGCACAGATACGCAGTATTTT
length: 11; D: .; V: TRBV20-1; J: TRBJ2-3; size: many; CDR3: CSAPATDTQYF; DNA: TGCAGTGCTCCGGCCACAGATACGCAGTATTTT
length: 16; D: TRBD2; V: TRBV18; J: TRBJ2-1; size: .; CDR3: CASSPPAGVWTNEQFF; DNA: TGTGCCAGCTCACCTCCAGCGGGAGTCTGGACAAATGAGCAGTTCTTC
length: 12; D: .; V: TRBV30; J: TRBJ2-5; size: .; CDR3: CAWSSNEETQYF; DNA: TGTGCCTGGAGTTCAAACGAAGAGACCCAGTACTTC
length: 14; D: .; V: TRBV20-1; J: TRBJ1-5; size: .; CDR3: CSARDLGSNQPQHF; DNA: TGCAGTGCTAGAGACTTGGGGAGCAATCAGCCCCAGCATTTT
length: 14; D: TRBD1; V: TRBV28; J: TRBJ2-4; size: few; CDR3: CASRAQGQASRRYF; DNA: TGTGCCAGCAGAGCCCAGGGACAGGCATCCCGTAGGTACTTC
length: 13; D: .; V: TRBV28; J: TRBJ1-2; size: few; CDR3: CASSKQGYGGYTF; DNA: TGTGCCAGCAGTAAACAGGGTTACGGGGGCTACACCTTC
length: 15; D: .; V: TRBV4-1; J: TRBJ2-1; size: .; CDR3: CASSPDRARYNEQFF; DNA: TGCGCCAGCAGCCCCGACAGAGCCAGATACAATGAGCAGTTCTTC
length: 13; D: TRBD1; V: TRBV29-1; J: TRBJ2-7; size: few; CDR3: CSVRQGTAYEQYF; DNA: TGCAGCGTCCGACAGGGGACGGCCTACGAGCAGTACTTC
length: 12; D: TRBD2; V: TRBV3-1; J: TRBJ2-3; size: few; CDR3: CASSPIAGTQYF; DNA: TGTGCCAGCAGCCCAATAGCGGGGACGCAGTATTTT
length: 17; D: TRBD1; V: TRBV5-5; J: TRBJ1-2; size: few; CDR3: CASSLDLRGQTNYGYTF; DNA: TGTGCCAGCAGCTTGGATTTACGGGGACAGACGAACTATGGCTACACCTTC
length: 13; D: .; V: TRBV27; J: TRBJ2-3; size: once; CDR3: CASSPHWDGGQYF; DNA: TGTGCCAGCAGTCCACACTGGGATGGGGGGCAGTATTTT
length: 16; D: TRBD2; V: TRBV6-1; J: TRBJ2-3; size: many; CDR3: CASSYIAGGPADTQYF; DNA: TGTGCCAGCAGCTATATAGCGGGAGGGCCTGCAGATACGCAGTATTTT
length: 14; D: TRBD1; V: TRBV2; J: TRBJ1-5; size: many; CDR3: CASSSTGGYQPQHF; DNA: TGTGCCAGCAGTTCTACAGGGGGGTATCAGCCCCAGCATTTT
length: 13; D: .; V: TRBV5-1; J: TRBJ2-1; size: many; CDR3: CASSLGQYNEQFF; DNA: TGCGCCAGCAGCTTGGGTCAGTACAATGAGCAGTTCTTC
length: 13; D: TRBD2; V: TRBV12-3/TRBV12-4; J: TRBJ2-3; size: few; CDR3: CAGRRAGADTQYF; DNA: TGTGCCGGCAGGCGGGCGGGAGCAGATACGCAGTATTTT
length: 14; D: .; V: TRBV20-1; J: TRBJ1-5; size: many; CDR3: CSAVDSNSNQPQHF; DNA: TGCAGTGCTGTAGACAGCAATAGCAATCAGCCCCAGCATTTT
length: 14; D: TRBD2; V: TRBV24-1; J: TRBJ2-1; size: few; CDR3: CATSDERDYNEQFF; DNA: TGTGCCACCAGTGACGAGCGGGATTACAATGAGCAGTTCTTC
length: 14; D: .; V: TRBV6-1; J: TRBJ2-5; size: many; CDR3: CASSDLGYQETQYF; DNA: TGTGCCAGCAGTGACCTCGGGTACCAAGAGACCCAGTACTTC
length: 13; D: .; V: TRBV6-5; J: TRBJ2-1; size: .; CDR3: CASSRGLGNEQFF; DNA: TGTGCCAGCAGCCGTGGGTTAGGCAATGAGCAGTTCTTC
length: 13; D: .; V: TRBV4-1; J: TRBJ2-1; size: many; CDR3: CASSQGQANEQFF; DNA: TGCGCCAGCAGCCAAGGACAGGCCAATGAGCAGTTCTTC
length: 12; D: .; V: TRBV15; J: TRBJ1-1; size: many; CDR3: CATAWANTEAFF; DNA: TGTGCCACCGCTTGGGCGAACACTGAAGCTTTCTTT
length: 15; D: .; V: TRBV6-1; J: TRBJ1-1; size: .; CDR3: CASSEVSGHGGEAFF; DNA: TGTGCCAGCAGTGAAGTCTCCGGACATGGGGGTGAAGCTTTCTTT
length: 16; D: TRBD1; V: TRBV20-1; J: TRBJ2-3; size: once; CDR3: CSARSSRGLVTDTQCF; DNA: TGCAGTGCTAGAAGTTCCAGGGGGTTGGTCACAGATACGCAGTGTTTT
length: 16; D: TRBD2; V: TRBV4-2; J: TRBJ2-1; size: few; CDR3: CASTLTGTSTYNEQFF; DNA: TGTGCCAGCACCCTCACCGGGACTAGCACCTACAATGAGCAGTTCTTC
length: 16; D: .; V: TRBV6-5; J: TRBJ2-7; size: .; CDR3: CASGPDVGRASGEQYF; DNA: TGTGCCAGCGGTCCCGACGTGGGCAGGGCTTCGGGAGAGCAGTACTTC
length: 13; D: .; V: TRBV2; J: TRBJ1-5; size: many; CDR3: CASSDWGNQPQHF; DNA: TGTGCCAGCAGTGACTGGGGCAATCAGCCCCAGCATTTT
length: 13; D: .; V: TRBV9; J: TRBJ1-2; size: many; CDR3: CASSAQGNYGYTF; DNA: TGTGCCAGCAGCGCTCAGGGGAACTATGGCTACACCTTC
length: 15; D: .; V: TRBV3-1; J: TRBJ2-5; size: .; CDR3: CASASEDRPKETQYF; DNA: TGTGCCAGCGCGTCAGAGGACAGACCGAAAGAGACCCAGTACTTC
length: 17; D: TRBD2; V: TRBV12-3/TRBV12-4; J: TRBJ2-1; size: .; CDR3: CASSSAGGPVNGNEQFF; DNA: TGTGCCAGCAGTTCGGCGGGAGGGCCTGTTAATGGCAATGAGCAGTTCTTC
length: 13; D: .; V: TRBV7-2; J: TRBJ2-1; size: medium-sized; CDR3: CASSLVGRNEQFF; DNA: TGTGCCAGCAGCTTAGTGGGGCGTAATGAGCAGTTCTTC
length: 14; D: .; V: TRBV11-2; J: TRBJ2-2; size: .; CDR3: CASSLGRGTGELFF; DNA: TGTGCCAGCAGCTTAGGACGGGGGACCGGGGAGCTGTTTTTT
length: 15; D: .; V: TRBV5-1; J: TRBJ2-6; size: many; CDR3: CASSSGRSGANVLTF; DNA: TGCGCCAGCAGCTCAGGGAGGTCTGGGGCCAACGTCCTGACTTTC
length: 13; D: .; V: TRBV7-9; J: TRBJ2-7; size: .; CDR3: CASASALDLEQYF; DNA: TGTGCCAGCGCGTCAGCTTTGGATCTCGAGCAGTACTTC
length: 14; D: TRBD2; V: TRBV9; J: TRBJ2-3; size: few; CDR3: CASSPRAGTDTQYF; DNA: TGTGCCAGCAGCCCCCGAGCGGGGACAGATACGCAGTATTTT
length: 14; D: .; V: TRBV7-9; J: TRBJ2-1; size: .; CDR3: CASSLTGEDNEQFF; DNA: TGTGCCAGCAGCCTTACGGGGGAAGACAATGAGCAGTTCTTC
length: 14; D: .; V: TRBV12-3/TRBV12-4; J: TRBJ2-2; size: few; CDR3: CASSLGGGAGELFF; DNA: TGTGCCAGCAGTTTGGGGGGGGGCGCCGGGGAGCTGTTTTTT
length: 15; D: TRBD1; V: TRBV29-1; J: TRBJ1-1; size: .; CDR3: CSGVVGQGGLIVAFF; DNA: TGCAGCGGGGTCGTTGGCCAGGGGGGCCTAATAGTGGCTTTCTTT
length: 18; D: TRBD2; V: TRBV11-1; J: TRBJ2-1; size: .; CDR3: CASRPGLAGEHVYNEQFF; DNA: TGTGCCAGCAGGCCGGGACTAGCGGGAGAGCATGTCTACAATGAGCAGTTCTTC
length: 15; D: TRBD2; V: TRBV5-1; J: TRBJ2-1; size: .; CDR3: CASSPAGTSGSLGFF; DNA: TGCGCCAGCAGCCCCGCCGGGACTAGCGGGTCGCTAGGGTTCTTC
length: 16; D: .; V: TRBV20-1; J: TRBJ2-1; size: many; CDR3: CSATLVGGPTYNEQFF; DNA: TGCAGTGCTACCCTGGTCGGGGGACCCACCTACAATGAGCAGTTCTTC
length: 14; D: TRBD1; V: TRBV5-1; J: TRBJ2-1; size: many; CDR3: CASSIPGQGGEQFF; DNA: TGCGCCAGCAGCATCCCGGGACAGGGAGGTGAGCAGTTCTTC
length: 13; D: .; V: TRBV6-1; J: TRBJ2-1; size: few; CDR3: CASSGGYRDEQFF; DNA: TGTGCCAGCAGTGGAGGATACCGGGATGAGCAGTTCTTC
length: 15; D: .; V: TRBV18; J: TRBJ2-1; size: few; CDR3: CASSPRTKTYNEQFF; DNA: TGTGCCAGCTCACCGAGGACTAAGACCTACAATGAGCAGTTCTTC
length: 14; D: TRBD2; V: TRBV20-1; J: TRBJ2-5; size: few; CDR3: CSAPGLAGQETQYF; DNA: TGCAGTGCCCCTGGGCTAGCGGGACAAGAGACCCAGTACTTC
length: 16; D: TRBD2; V: TRBV5-1; J: TRBJ2-3; size: many; CDR3: CASSRTIAGPPDTQYF; DNA: TGCGCCAGCAGCCGGACCATAGCGGGGCCCCCCGATACGCAGTATTTT
length: 15; D: .; V: TRBV7-2; J: TRBJ1-2; size: .; CDR3: CASSLGQGGRYGYTF; DNA: TGTGCCAGCAGCTTAGGGCAGGGCGGGCGCTATGGCTACACCTTC